This entry describes one T cell receptor beta chain. No antigen is known for it. Read data end 3 residues before the CDR3 end; the end is taken from the germline J gene. Data came from immunoSEQ multiplex PCR; TCRdb stores just in-frame clones and leaves some out. The repertoire table contains about 40,000 clones. The record originates from a study of T cells in women clearing cervical HPV infection. Across the study: No precancer developed; the control's incident HPV16 infection cleared within 12 months. Study conclusions and caveats: Controls had more TRBV6-7 (0.16%) than cases (approximately 0.11%).

V gave up 4 bases and J gave up 0 bases; unmatched junction bases: 4. This CDR3 is 16 amino acids long. Per the germline V gene, CDR1 is LNHNV and CDR2 is YYDKDF (reference sequence). The rearrangement uses TRBV15 and TRBJ2-3, with 10 bases that match TRBD2. The TCR sequence derives from a woman between 18 and 69 years old with a cervical HPV16 infection that either progressed to CIN3+ or cleared (not recorded which). The sample was blood buffy coat. The covered CDR3 bases are TGTGCCACCAGCACAGAGCGGGGGGGGAGCACAGATACG. As protein: CATSTERGGSTDT. The entire CDR3 protein is CATSTERGGSTDTQYF.